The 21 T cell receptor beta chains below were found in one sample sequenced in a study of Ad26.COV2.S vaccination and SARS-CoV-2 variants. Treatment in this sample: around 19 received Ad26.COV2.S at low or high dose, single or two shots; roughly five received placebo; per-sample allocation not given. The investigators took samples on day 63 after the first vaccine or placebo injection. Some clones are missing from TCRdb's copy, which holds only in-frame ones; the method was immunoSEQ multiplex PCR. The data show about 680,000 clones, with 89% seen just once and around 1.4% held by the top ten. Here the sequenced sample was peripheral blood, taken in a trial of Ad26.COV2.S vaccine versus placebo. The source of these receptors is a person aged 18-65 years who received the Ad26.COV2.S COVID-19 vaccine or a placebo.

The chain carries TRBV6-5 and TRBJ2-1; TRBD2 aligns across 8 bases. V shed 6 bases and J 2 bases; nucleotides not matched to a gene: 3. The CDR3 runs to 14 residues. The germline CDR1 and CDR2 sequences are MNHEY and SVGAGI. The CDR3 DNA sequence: TGTGCCAGCAGGACTAGCGAGACCTACAATGAGCAGTTCTTC. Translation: CASRTSETYNEQFF.

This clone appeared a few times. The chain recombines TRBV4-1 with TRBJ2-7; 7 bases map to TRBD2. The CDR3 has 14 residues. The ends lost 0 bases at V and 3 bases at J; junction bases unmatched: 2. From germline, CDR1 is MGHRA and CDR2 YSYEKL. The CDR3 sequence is CASSQDGGGYEQYF. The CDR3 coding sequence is TGCGCCAGCAGCCAAGATGGGGGGGGCTACGAGCAGTACTTC.

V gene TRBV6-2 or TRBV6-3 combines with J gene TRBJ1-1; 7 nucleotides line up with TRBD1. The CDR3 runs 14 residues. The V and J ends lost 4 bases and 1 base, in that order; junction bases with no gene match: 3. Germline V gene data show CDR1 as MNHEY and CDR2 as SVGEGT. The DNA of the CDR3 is TGTGCCAGCAGTTGGGGACAGAAGAACACTGAAGCTTTCTTT. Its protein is CASSWGQKNTEAFF.

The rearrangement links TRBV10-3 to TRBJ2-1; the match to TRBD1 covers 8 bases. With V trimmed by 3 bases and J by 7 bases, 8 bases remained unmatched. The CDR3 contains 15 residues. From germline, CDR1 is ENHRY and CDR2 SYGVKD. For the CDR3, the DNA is TGTGCCATCAGTGACCCGGGAACAGGGGGTAATGAGCAGTTCTTC. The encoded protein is CAISDPGTGGNEQFF.

CDR3 residues: CASSQDYGTSGRELFF. CDR3 bases: TGTGCCAGCAGCCAAGATTACGGGACTAGCGGTAGGGAGCTGTTTTTT. The chain recombines TRBV3-1 (or the pseudogene TRBV3-2) with TRBJ2-2; 11 positions match TRBD2. The CDR3 length is 16 residues. Trimming at V came to 0 bases and at J to 9 bases, leaving 6 bases not matched to a gene. The V gene's germline CDR1 is LGHDT and CDR2 YNNKEL (reference sequence).

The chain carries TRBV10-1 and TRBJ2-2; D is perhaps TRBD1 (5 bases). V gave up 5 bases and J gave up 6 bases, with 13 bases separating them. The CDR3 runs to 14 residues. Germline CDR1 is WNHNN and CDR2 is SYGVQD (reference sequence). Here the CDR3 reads CASSPSTVAGELFF. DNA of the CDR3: TGCGCCAGCAGTCCCTCGACAGTCGCCGGGGAGCTGTTTTTT.

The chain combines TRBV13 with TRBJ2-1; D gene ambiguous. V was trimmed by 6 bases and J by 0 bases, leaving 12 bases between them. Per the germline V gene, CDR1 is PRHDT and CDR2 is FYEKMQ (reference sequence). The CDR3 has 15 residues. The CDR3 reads CASRQGRSSYNEQFF. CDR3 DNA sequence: TGTGCCAGCAGACAAGGACGTAGCTCCTACAATGAGCAGTTCTTC.

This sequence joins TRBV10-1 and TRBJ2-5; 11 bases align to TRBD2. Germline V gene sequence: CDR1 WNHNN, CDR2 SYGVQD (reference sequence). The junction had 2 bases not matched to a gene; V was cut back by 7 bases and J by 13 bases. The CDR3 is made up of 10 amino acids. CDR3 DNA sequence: TGCGCCAGCACGGGGACTAGCGGGTACTTC. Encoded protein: CASTGTSGYF.

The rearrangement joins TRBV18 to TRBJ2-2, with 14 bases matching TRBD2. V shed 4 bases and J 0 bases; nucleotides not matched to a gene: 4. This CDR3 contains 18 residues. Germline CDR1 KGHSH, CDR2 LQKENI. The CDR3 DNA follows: TGTGCCAGCTCACGAGGGACTAGCGGGGGAGCGAACACCGGGGAGCTGTTTTTT. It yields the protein CASSRGTSGGANTGELFF.

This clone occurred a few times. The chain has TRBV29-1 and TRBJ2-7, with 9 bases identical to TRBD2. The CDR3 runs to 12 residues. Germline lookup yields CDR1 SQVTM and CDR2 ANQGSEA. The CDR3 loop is CSGASGTYEQYF. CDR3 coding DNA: TGCAGTGGGGCTAGCGGGACCTACGAGCAGTACTTC.

In nucleotides, the CDR3 is TGTGCCAGCAGCTTAGATGCAGGGAGGGAGACCCAGTACTTC. This encodes CASSLDAGRETQYF. The V gene is TRBV11-1, the J gene TRBJ2-5; TRBD2 is a possible D gene (6 bases). The germline V and J ends were trimmed by 1 base and 5 bases, with 11 bases remaining between them. In germline, CDR1 is SGHAT, CDR2 FQDESV (reference sequence). The CDR3 extends over 14 amino acids.

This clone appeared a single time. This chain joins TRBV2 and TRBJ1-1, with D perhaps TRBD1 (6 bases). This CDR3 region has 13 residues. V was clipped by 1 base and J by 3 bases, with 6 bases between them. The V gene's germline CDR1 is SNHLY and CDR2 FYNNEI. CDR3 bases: TGTGCCAGCAGTGAAGACAGGGACACTGAAGCTTTCTTT. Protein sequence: CASSEDRDTEAFF.

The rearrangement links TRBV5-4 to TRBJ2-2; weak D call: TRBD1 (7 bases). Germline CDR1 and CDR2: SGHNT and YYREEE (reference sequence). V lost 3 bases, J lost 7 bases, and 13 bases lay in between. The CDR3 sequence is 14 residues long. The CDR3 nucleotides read TGTGCCAGCAGCTATCAGGGGGGACACGGGGAGCTGTTTTTT. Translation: CASSYQGGHGELFF. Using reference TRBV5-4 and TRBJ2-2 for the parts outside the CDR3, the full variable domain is ETGVTQSPTHLIKTRGQQVTLRCSSQSGHNTVSWYQQALGQGPQFIFQYYREEENGRGNFPPRFSGLQFPNYSSELNVNALELDDSALYLCASSYQGGHGELFFGEGSRLTVL.

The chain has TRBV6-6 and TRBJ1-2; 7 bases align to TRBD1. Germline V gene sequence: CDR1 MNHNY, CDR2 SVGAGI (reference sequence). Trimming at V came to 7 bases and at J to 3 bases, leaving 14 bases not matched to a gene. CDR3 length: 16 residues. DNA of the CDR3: TGTGCCAGCATAAGGGGACAAGACAGGGCACACTATGGCTACACCTTC. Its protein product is CASIRGQDRAHYGYTF.

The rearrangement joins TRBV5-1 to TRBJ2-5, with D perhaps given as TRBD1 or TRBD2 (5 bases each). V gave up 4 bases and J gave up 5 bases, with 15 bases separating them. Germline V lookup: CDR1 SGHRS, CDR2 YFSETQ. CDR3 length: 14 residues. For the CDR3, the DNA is TGCGCCAGCAGCACAGGACTGGGAGCGGAGACCCAGTACTTC. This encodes CASSTGLGAETQYF.

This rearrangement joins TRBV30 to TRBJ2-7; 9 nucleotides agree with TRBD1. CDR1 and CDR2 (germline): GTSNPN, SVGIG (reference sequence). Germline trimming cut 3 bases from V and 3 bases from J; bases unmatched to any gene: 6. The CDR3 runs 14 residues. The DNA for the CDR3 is TGTGCCTGGAGACGGACAGGGGAAGGCTACGAGCAGTACTTC. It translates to CAWRRTGEGYEQYF.

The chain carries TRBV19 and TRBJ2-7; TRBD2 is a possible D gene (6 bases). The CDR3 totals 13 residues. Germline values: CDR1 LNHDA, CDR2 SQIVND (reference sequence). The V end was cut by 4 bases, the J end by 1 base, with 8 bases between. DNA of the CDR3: TGTGCCAGTAGTACGGGGACTTCCTACGAGCAGTACTTC. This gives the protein CASSTGTSYEQYF.

Written as DNA, the CDR3 is TGTGCCAGCAGCATCGGAGGACTAGCGGGCGAGCAGTACTTC. Encoded protein: CASSIGGLAGEQYF. The chain links TRBV7-8 to TRBJ2-7; 11 bases match TRBD2. Losses at the gene ends were 5 bases for V and 6 bases for J; bases not matched to a gene: 6. Germline V gives CDR1 SGHVS, CDR2 FQNEAQ. The CDR3 covers 14 residues.

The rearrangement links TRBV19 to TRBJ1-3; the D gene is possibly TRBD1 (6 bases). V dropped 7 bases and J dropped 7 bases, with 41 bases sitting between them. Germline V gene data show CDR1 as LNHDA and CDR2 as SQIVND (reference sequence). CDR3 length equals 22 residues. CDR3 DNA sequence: TGTGCCAGTAACCGGTCCGGGACATTGGTCCCAACATCTGTTCTACCGAAGAACACCATATATTTT. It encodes CASNRSGTLVPTSVLPKNTIYF.

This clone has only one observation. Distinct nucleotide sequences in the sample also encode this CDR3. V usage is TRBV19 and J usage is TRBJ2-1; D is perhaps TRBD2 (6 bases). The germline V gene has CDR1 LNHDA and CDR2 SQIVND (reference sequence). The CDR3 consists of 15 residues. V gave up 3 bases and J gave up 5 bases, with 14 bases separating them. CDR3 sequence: CASSIAREWNNEQFF. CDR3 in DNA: TGTGCCAGTAGTATCGCCCGGGAGTGGAACAATGAGCAGTTCTTC.

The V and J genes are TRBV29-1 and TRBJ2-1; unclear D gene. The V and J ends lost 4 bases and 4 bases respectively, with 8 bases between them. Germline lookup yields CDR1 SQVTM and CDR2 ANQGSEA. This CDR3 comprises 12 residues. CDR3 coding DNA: TGCAGCGTTGCGGACGTTTACAATGAGCAGTTCTTC. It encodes CSVADVYNEQFF.